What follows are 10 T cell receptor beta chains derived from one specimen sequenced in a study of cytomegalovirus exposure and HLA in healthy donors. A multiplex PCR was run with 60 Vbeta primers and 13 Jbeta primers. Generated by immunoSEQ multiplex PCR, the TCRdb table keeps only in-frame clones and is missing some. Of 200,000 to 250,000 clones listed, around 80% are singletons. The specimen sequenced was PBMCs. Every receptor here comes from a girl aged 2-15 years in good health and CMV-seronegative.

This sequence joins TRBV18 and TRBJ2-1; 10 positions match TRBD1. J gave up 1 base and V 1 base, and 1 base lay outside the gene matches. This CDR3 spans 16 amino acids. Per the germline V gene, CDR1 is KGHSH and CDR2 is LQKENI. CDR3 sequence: CASSPRDRGSYNEQFF. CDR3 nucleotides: TGTGCCAGCTCACCACGGGACAGGGGATCCTACAATGAGCAGTTCTTC.

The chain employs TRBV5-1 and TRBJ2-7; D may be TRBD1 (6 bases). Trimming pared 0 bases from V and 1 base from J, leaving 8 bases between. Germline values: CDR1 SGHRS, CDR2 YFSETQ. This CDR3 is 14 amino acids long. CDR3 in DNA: TGCGCCAGCAGCTTGGTAGGACAGTCCTACGAGCAGTACTTC. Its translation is CASSLVGQSYEQYF.

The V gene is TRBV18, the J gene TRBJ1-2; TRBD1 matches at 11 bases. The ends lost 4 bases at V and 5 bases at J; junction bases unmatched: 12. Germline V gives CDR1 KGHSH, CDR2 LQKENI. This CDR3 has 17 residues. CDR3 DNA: TGTGCCAGCTCACGCGACCTGCCGGGACAGGGGGAGTATGGCTACACCTTC. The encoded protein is CASSRDLPGQGEYGYTF.

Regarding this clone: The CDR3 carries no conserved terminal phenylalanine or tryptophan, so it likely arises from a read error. The CDR3 DNA reads as TGTGCCAGCAGCTTGATTAGGGAGGGTACGCAGTATCTT. Amino acid sequence: CASSLIREGTQYL. The V and J genes are TRBV5-6 and TRBJ2-3; 7 nucleotides match TRBD2. With V trimmed by 1 base and J by 8 bases, 4 bases remained unmatched. Germline CDR1 SGHDT, CDR2 YYEEEE. There are 13 residues in the CDR3.

CDR3 protein: CSVESRASFF. Written as DNA, the CDR3 is TGCAGCGTTGAGAGCAGGGCGTCTTTCTTT. J is TRBJ1-1 and V is TRBV29-1, with D perhaps TRBD1 (5 bases). Between the trimmed V and J ends, which lost 3 bases and 12 bases, there was a span of 11 bases. This CDR3 has 10 amino acids. Germline V CDR1 and CDR2: SQVTM, ANQGSEA.

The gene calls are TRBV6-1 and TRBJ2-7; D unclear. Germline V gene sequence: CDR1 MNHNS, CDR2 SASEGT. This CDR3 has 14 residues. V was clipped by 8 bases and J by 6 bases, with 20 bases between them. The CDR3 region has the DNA TGTGCCAGCTTATCCGGGTTAACCTCCCCCGAGCAGTACTTC. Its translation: CASLSGLTSPEQYF.

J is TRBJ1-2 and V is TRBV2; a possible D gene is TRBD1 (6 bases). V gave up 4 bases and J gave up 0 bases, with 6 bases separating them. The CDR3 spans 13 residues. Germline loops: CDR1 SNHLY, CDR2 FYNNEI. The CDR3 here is CASSGTANYGYTF. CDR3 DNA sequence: TGTGCCAGCAGTGGGACAGCTAACTATGGCTACACCTTC.

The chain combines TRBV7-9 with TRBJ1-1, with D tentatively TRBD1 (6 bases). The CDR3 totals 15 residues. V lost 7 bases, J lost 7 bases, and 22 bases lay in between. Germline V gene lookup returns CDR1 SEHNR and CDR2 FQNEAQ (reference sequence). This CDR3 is CASTFSLDSSNEAFF. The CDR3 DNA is TGTGCCAGCACCTTCAGCTTGGACAGCTCTAATGAAGCTTTCTTT. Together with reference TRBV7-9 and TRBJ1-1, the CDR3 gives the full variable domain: DTGVSQNPRHKITKRGQNVTFRCDPISEHNRLYWYRQTLGQGPEFLTYFQNEAQLEKSRLLSDRFSAERPKGSFSTLEIQRTEQGDSAMYLCASTFSLDSSNEAFFGQGTRLTVV.

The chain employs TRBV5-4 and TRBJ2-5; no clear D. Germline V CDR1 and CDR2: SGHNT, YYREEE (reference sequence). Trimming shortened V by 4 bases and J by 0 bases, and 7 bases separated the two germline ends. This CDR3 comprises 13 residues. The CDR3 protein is CASSVEYQETQYF. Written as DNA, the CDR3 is TGTGCCAGCAGCGTTGAGTACCAAGAGACCCAGTACTTC.

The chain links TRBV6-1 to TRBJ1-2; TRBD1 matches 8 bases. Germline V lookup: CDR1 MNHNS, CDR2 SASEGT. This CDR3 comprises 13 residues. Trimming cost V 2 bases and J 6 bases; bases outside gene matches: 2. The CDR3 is CASSESQGDGYTF. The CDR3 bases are TGTGCCAGCAGTGAATCACAGGGGGATGGCTACACCTTC.